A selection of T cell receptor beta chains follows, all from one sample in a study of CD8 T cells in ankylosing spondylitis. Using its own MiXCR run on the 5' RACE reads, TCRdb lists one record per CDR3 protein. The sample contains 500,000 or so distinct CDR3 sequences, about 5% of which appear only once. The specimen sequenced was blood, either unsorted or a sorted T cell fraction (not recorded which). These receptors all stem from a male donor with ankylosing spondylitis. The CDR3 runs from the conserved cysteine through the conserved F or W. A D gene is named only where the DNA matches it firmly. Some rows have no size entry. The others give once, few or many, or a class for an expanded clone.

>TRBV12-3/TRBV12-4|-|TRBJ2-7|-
CASSFSWASTYEQYF
TGTGCCAGCAGTTTTAGTTGGGCATCAACCTACGAGCAGTACTTC
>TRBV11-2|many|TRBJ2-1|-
CASSSGVGEQFF
TGTGCCAGCAGCTCCGGAGTTGGGGAGCAGTTCTTC
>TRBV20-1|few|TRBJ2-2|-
CSAAVLRGTGELFF
TGCAGTGCTGCCGTCTTACGGGGAACCGGGGAGCTGTTTTTT
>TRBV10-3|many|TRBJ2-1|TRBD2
CATHRVAGVYNEQFF
TGTGCCACCCACCGGGTGGCGGGAGTCTACAATGAGCAGTTCTTC
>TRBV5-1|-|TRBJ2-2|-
CASTASNTGELFF
TGCGCCAGCACAGCCTCAAACACCGGGGAGCTGTTTTTT
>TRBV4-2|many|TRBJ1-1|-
CASSQEIRGTEAFF
TGTGCCAGCAGCCAAGAGATTAGAGGGACTGAAGCTTTCTTT
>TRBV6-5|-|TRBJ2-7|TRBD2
CASSYGLAAGPEQYF
TGTGCCAGCAGTTACGGGCTAGCGGCAGGGCCCGAGCAGTACTTC
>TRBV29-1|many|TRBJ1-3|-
CSVEGAESSGNTIYF
TGCAGCGTTGAAGGGGCAGAGAGCTCTGGAAACACCATATATTTT
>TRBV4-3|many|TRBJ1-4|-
CASRPQGLTNEKLFF
TGCGCCAGCAGGCCCCAGGGGCTTACTAATGAAAAACTGTTTTTT
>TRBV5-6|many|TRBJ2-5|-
CASNRRGSETQYF
TGTGCCAGCAACCGTCGGGGGAGCGAGACCCAGTACTTC
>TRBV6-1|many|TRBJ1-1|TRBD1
CASSPRGRGNTEAFF
TGTGCCAGCAGTCCGAGGGGGCGCGGGAACACTGAAGCTTTCTTT
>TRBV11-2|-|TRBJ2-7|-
CASSSIRGQDYEQYF
TGTGCCAGCAGCTCCATTAGGGGTCAGGACTACGAGCAGTACTTC
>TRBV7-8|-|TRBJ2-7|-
CASRPSYRSDEQYF
TGTGCCAGCAGGCCCTCCTACAGGAGCGACGAGCAGTACTTC
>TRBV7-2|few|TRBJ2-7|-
CASSLDRNIRAYF
TGTGCCAGCAGCTTAGATCGCAACATCCGAGCGTACTTC
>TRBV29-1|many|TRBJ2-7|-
CSVEGTTDYEQYF
TGCAGCGTTGAGGGGACAACCGACTACGAGCAGTACTTC
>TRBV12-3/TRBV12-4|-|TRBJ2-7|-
CASSRPDAVPYEQYF
TGTGCCAGCAGCCGCCCCGACGCAGTCCCCTACGAGCAGTACTTC
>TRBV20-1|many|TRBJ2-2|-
CSARNVNTGELFF
TGCAGTGCTAGAAATGTGAACACCGGGGAGCTGTTTTTT
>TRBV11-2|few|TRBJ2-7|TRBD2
CASSLGAGSTWEQYF
TGTGCCAGCAGCTTAGGAGCGGGATCTACTTGGGAGCAGTACTTC
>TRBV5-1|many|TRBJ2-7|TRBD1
CASSLGTVGYEQYF
TGCGCCAGCAGCCTTGGGACAGTGGGCTACGAGCAGTACTTC
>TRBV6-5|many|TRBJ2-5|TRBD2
CASSYVLAGQETQYF
TGTGCCAGCAGTTACGTGCTAGCGGGTCAAGAGACCCAGTACTTC
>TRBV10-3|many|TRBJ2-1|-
CAIREGGLGEQFF
TGTGCCATCAGGGAGGGTGGACTGGGCGAGCAGTTCTTC
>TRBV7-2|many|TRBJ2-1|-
CASSGRRGPGPNEQFF
TGTGCCAGCAGCGGACGGAGGGGGCCAGGGCCCAATGAGCAGTTCTTC
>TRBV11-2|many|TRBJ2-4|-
CASSPGPYYKNIQYF
TGTGCCAGCAGCCCCGGCCCCTATTACAAAAACATTCAGTACTTC
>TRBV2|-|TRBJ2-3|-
CASSEEGATDTQYF
TGTGCCAGCAGTGAAGAGGGTGCCACAGATACGCAGTATTTT
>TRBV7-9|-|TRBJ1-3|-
CASSLAGIGNTIYF
TGTGCCAGCAGCTTGGCGGGTATTGGAAACACCATATATTTT
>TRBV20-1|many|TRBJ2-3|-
CSAQRPSTDTQYF
TGCAGTGCCCAAAGGCCCAGCACAGATACGCAGTATTTT
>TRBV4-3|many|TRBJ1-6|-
CASSQDSPYRNSPLHF
TGCGCCAGCAGCCAAGATAGCCCCTATAGGAATTCACCCCTCCACTTT
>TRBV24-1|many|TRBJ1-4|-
CATAGTASEKLFF
TGTGCCACCGCAGGGACGGCAAGCGAAAAACTGTTTTTT
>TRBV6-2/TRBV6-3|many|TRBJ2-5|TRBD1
CASSYWTGGAQTQYF
TGTGCCAGCAGTTACTGGACAGGGGGCGCACAGACCCAGTACTTC
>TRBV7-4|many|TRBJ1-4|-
CASRSLGGAKEKLFF
TGTGCCAGCAGATCCCTCGGGGGGGCTAAGGAAAAACTGTTTTTT
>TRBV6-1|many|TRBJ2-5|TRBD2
CASRRGGALPETQYF
TGTGCCAGCAGACGCGGGGGGGCCCTTCCAGAGACCCAGTACTTC
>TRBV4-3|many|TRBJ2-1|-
CASSQNRLLSYNEQFF
TGCGCCAGCAGCCAAAACAGGTTGCTCTCCTACAATGAGCAGTTCTTC
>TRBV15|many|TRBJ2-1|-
CATSRGRVNEQFF
TGTGCCACCAGCAGAGGACGGGTCAATGAGCAGTTCTTC
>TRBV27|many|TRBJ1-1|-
CASSLRGATTEAFF
TGTGCCAGCAGTTTGCGGGGGGCGACCACTGAAGCTTTCTTT
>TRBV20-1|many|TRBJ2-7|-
CSANGQLIYEQYF
TGCAGTGCTAACGGACAGCTAATCTACGAGCAGTACTTC
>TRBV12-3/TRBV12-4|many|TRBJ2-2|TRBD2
CASTGTSGFTGELFF
TGTGCCAGCACTGGGACTAGCGGGTTCACCGGGGAGCTGTTTTTT
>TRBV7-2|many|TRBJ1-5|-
CASSSPTGLSNQPQHF
TGTGCCAGCAGCTCCCCGACAGGACTTAGCAATCAGCCCCAGCATTTT
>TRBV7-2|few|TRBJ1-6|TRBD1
CASTFYRGDSPLHF
TGTGCCAGCACCTTCTACAGGGGCGATTCACCCCTCCACTTT
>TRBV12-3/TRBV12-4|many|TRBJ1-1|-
CASTQGMNTEAFF
TGTGCCAGCACCCAGGGAATGAACACTGAAGCTTTCTTT
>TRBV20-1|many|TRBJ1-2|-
CSARDLAKPANYGYTF
TGCAGTGCTAGAGATTTGGCCAAGCCCGCGAACTATGGCTACACCTTC
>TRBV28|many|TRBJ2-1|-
CASSLGRGLTEQFF
TGTGCCAGCAGTTTGGGACGGGGTCTGACCGAGCAGTTCTTC
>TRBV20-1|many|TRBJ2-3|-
CSALTSSTDTQYF
TGCAGTGCTCTGACATCTAGCACAGATACGCAGTATTTT
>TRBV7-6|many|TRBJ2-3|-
CASSLMGGTDTQYF
TGTGCCAGCAGCTTAATGGGGGGCACAGATACGCAGTATTTT
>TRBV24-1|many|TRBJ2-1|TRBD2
CATNGEGWNEQFF
TGTGCCACCAACGGGGAGGGATGGAATGAGCAGTTCTTC
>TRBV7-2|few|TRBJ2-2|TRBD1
CASSLNTGAGELFF
TGTGCCAGCAGCCTCAATACAGGGGCCGGGGAGCTGTTTTTT
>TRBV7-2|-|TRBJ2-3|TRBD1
CASSPRRDRTTDTQYF
TGTGCCAGCAGCCCAAGGAGGGACAGGACCACAGATACGCAGTATTTT
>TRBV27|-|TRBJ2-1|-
CASSLGVEGQFF
TGTGCCAGCAGTTTAGGGGTGGAGGGGCAGTTCTTC
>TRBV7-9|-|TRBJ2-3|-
CASSITTDTQYF
TGTGCCAGCAGCATTACCACAGATACGCAGTATTTT
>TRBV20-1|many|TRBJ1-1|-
CSARGFDRTTEAFF
TGCAGTGCTAGAGGCTTTGACAGGACCACTGAAGCTTTCTTT
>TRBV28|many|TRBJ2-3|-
CASSTLAGFTDTQYF
TGTGCCAGCAGTACTCTCGCGGGGTTCACAGATACGCAGTATTTT
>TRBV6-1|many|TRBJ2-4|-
CASSDAGVRDIQYF
TGTGCCAGCAGTGACGCAGGGGTAAGGGACATTCAGTACTTC